This T cell receptor (beta chain) appears in the sequencing data of a study of shared clonotypes between healthy human individuals. Study as a whole: Donor composition was a couple of women and a few men, aged 18 to 49. General study results and limits: Clonotypes not shared had lower generation probabilities than those common to all four donors. Only blood was sampled; tissue repertoires likely differ. Represented genetic and exposure-history diversity was restricted by having few donors.

As to this clone: Its antigen is still unknown.

The data were produced by immunoSEQ multiplex PCR, yet TCRdb's version contains in-frame clones alone and is incomplete. The sample records more than 2 million clones, under 97% being singletons. Germline assignment: CDR1 SGHAT and CDR2 FQNNGV. This CDR3 contains 16 residues. V was clipped by 1 base and J by 4 bases, with 14 bases between them. The clonotype originates from a man aged 18-30 years in good health. The sequenced sample consisted of naive CD4+ T cells sorted from blood. Described subset: CD45RA+ positively selected. The rearrangement links TRBV11-2 to TRBJ2-1; D might be TRBD2 (6 bases). This CDR3 reads CASSLAGRKGYNEQFF. The CDR3 coding sequence is TGTGCCAGCAGCTTAGCCGGGAGAAAAGGGTACAATGAGCAGTTCTTC.